This TCR beta chain was captured in a study of Graves' ophthalmopathy and Graves' hyperthyroidism. Investigators amplified TCR beta CDR3 regions from RNA transcripts. HTBI primers primed a first-round RT-PCR, and a second-round multiplex PCR followed. One entry per CDR3 protein results from TCRdb running MiXCR on the multiplex PCR reads. The table includes under 350,000 distinct CDR3 sequences, about 17% detected once. The CDR3 loop spans 15 amino acids. Trimming took 8 bases from V and 0 from J, leaving 16 bases between them. Germline V CDR1 and CDR2: DFQATT, SNEGSKA (reference sequence). Ophthalmopathy in the donors was of moderate-to-severe activity, with CAS ≥3, NOSPECS ≥4 and duration under 3 months. If patients had other autoimmune diseases, uncontrolled infections, pregnancy or lactation, they were excluded. Ten or more counts support this clonotype.

The sequence was collected from an adult man with Graves' ophthalmopathy. Material: peripheral blood. The chain links TRBV20-1 to TRBJ2-2; D may be TRBD1 (7 bases). The CDR3 is CSFTAGQSNTGELFF. For the CDR3, the DNA is TGCAGTTTCACTGCGGGACAGTCGAACACCGGGGAGCTGTTTTTT.